This T cell receptor beta chain was profiled in a study of T cells after yellow fever vaccination (dated by TCRdb to between 2017 and 2020). Some background on the complete study: The SMART-Seq v4 Ultra Low Input RNA kit was used to prepare libraries from fractions with low cell numbers. To track T-cell clones before and after primary and booster YFV17D yellow fever vaccination, bulk TCR alpha and beta repertoires were sequenced longitudinally. Blood samples were taken at several timepoints before and after primary and secondary immunization, and bulk PBMC replicates and cell subsets were isolated. Two healthy male donors, one aged 18 to 30 and one aged 30 to 40 years, made up the cohort.

This sample was sequenced with an Illumina NovaSeq 6000. TCR cDNA was synthesized by 5'RACE template switching, which introduced a universal primer site and unique molecular identifiers. cDNA synthesis was primed from both the TCR alpha and TCR beta constant segments. Two PCR steps were used to amplify libraries, with sample barcodes and sequencing adapters being added in the second step. Libraries were sequenced on Illumina HiSeq 2500 (2x100 bp) or NovaSeq (2x150 bp). Under the source paper's analysis protocol: Reads were demultiplexed and collapsed into UMI consensus sequences with MIGEC, and V(D)J alignment was performed with MiXCR. Using edgeR on replicate PBMC samples, clonotypes were called vaccine-responding if FDR was below 0.01 and the log2 fold change was above 5 up to day 15. Bulk clonotypes were assigned CD4 or CD8 identity according to which sequenced CD4 or CD8 repertoire held them at higher abundance. TCRdb passed the public sequencing reads through fastp at Q25 and MiXCR, retaining productive beta sequences. For every CDR3 protein sequence, its rows merge into one entry that carries the most common genes and DNA. The V and J calls follow TCRdb's processing rather than the paper's. The sample profile shows under 350,000 distinct CDR3 sequences; 4.1% of them were found once. Of the sample, around 23% is held by the ten largest clones.

Broad study findings and their caveats: Compared with the primary T-cell response, the secondary T-cell response was weaker but faster, peaking on day 5 rather than day 15. Because abundant contaminating clonotypes from the bulk population could be contained in FACS-sorted repertoires, computational filtering was required. Because the study included only two donors, the extent to which the findings can be generalized is limited. Most clones expanded after primary vaccination were re-detected after the booster (almost 98% of CD4 and roughly 85% of CD8), suggesting broad memory maintenance. A small fraction of clonotypes showed up in both the CD4 and CD8 compartments, probably as a result of convergent recombination.

The cysteine opens and the phenylalanine closes a CDR3 of 15 amino acids. CDR3 DNA only is kept here, 45 bases in frame from base 1. Via the germline V gene, CDR1 is SGHRS and CDR2 YFSETQ. The V end loses 4 bases and the J end loses 6 bases, and a stretch of 18 bases separates them. There are a few counts of this clonotype. Its binding antigen is unknown. No much larger clonotype is one base removed from it; base qualities were not supplied. The treatment or condition label for this specimen denotes: live attenuated yellow fever vaccine strain. At each blood-draw timepoint, two biological replicates of bulk PBMCs were obtained. A standard Ficoll-Paque protocol was used to isolate PBMCs from peripheral blood. RNA was extracted with TriZol from bulk PBMCs, CD4 and CD8 fractions, and dextramer-positive and dextramer-negative fractions.

The sequence was obtained from a man aged 18 to 30 who received the YFV17D yellow fever vaccine. The input for sequencing was PBMCs, taken 5 days after the yellow fever booster vaccination. Rearrangement joined TRBV5-1 to TRBJ2-3; the D gene is perhaps TRBD2, on 5 matching bases. The CDR3 protein sequence reads: CASSVRGRNPDTQYF. The nucleotides are TGCGCCAGCAGCGTTCGGGGTAGAAACCCGGATACGCAGTATTTT.